This note documents a single T cell receptor (beta chain) sequence. Its specificity is unknown. This sample stems from a study of cytomegalovirus exposure and HLA in healthy donors. V was clipped by 0 bases and J by 5 bases; unmatched bases: 8. The length of the CDR3 is 16 residues. The germline CDR1 and CDR2 sequences are MNHEY and SVGAGI. 60 Vbeta and 13 Jbeta primers were used in PCR. The method was immunoSEQ multiplex PCR; TCRdb's version includes in-frame clones alone and lacks a portion of them. Among roughly 92,000 clones listed, roughly 80% were seen once. Study results and limitations: Researchers reported in a later analysis that a missense DCLRE1C variant was tied to TCR beta V- and J-gene trimming.

The specimen sequenced was PBMCs. This sequence originates from a woman aged 50 to 60 in good health and CMV-seropositive. The chain employs TRBV6-5 and TRBJ1-1; 8 bases agree with TRBD1. Here the CDR3 reads CASSYSSSGGDTEAFF. The DNA for the CDR3 is TGTGCCAGCAGTTACTCGAGTTCAGGGGGCGATACTGAAGCTTTCTTT.